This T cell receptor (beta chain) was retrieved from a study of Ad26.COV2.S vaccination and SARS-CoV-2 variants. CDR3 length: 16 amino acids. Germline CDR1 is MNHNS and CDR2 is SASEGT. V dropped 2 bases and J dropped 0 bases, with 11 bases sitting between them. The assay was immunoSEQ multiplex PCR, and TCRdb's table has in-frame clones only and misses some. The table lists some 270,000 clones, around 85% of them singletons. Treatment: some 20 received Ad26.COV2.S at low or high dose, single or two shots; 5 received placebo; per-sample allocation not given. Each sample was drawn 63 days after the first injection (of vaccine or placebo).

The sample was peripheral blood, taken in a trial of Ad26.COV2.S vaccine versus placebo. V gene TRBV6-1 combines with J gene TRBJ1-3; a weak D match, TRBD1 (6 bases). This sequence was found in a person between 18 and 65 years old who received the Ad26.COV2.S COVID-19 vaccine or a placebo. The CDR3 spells CASSESRGSSGNTIYF. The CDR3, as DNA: TGTGCCAGCAGTGAATCTAGGGGGAGCTCTGGAAACACCATATATTTT.